The next 3 T cell receptor beta chains were all read from a single sample in a study of cytotoxic CD8 clonotypes in ibrutinib-treated CLL. The data were produced by immunoSEQ multiplex PCR, yet TCRdb's version contains in-frame clones alone and is incomplete. The sample comprises hundreds of thousands of clones, roughly two thirds of which are singletons, and 6% to 6.5% rests with the top ten. Sequenced material: PBMCs, taken after 36 months of ibrutinib treatment. The receptor set was obtained from a human donor with chronic lymphocytic leukemia.

The rearrangement uses TRBV9 and TRBJ1-1, with 7 bases fitting TRBD1. CDR3 length: 15 amino acids. V lost 4 bases and J lost 4; bases outside the gene matches: 10. The germline V gene has CDR1 SGDLS and CDR2 YYNGEE. The DNA of the CDR3 is TGTGCCAGCAGCTCAGGGGGAGGAGAAGGCACTGAAGCTTTCTTT. This gives the protein CASSSGGGEGTEAFF.

This clone was seen a handful of times. CDR3 sequence (DNA): TGTGCCAGCAGTGAACTGAGCGCAGATACGCAGTATTTT. Protein: CASSELSADTQYF. This sequence joins TRBV2 and TRBJ2-3; D remains ambiguous. Trimming pared 2 bases from V and 4 bases from J, leaving 7 bases between. CDR3 length: 13 amino acids. Per germline, CDR1 SNHLY and CDR2 FYNNEI.

The V gene is TRBV7-2, the J gene TRBJ1-1; D is unresolved. CDR3 length equals 14 residues. Germline-derived CDR1 and CDR2 are SGHTA and FQGNSA. Trimming shortened V by 3 bases and J by 0 bases, and 8 bases separated the two germline ends. CDR3 sequence reads: CASSFLNMNTEAFF. The CDR3 bases are TGTGCCAGCAGCTTTCTGAACATGAACACTGAAGCTTTCTTT.